This T cell receptor (beta chain) was identified during a study of T cells in Graves' hyperthyroidism and ophthalmopathy. Many counts were recorded for this clonotype. As yet, its antigen is unknown. The source material, RNA transcripts, was used to amplify TCR beta CDR3 regions. When the TCR CDR3 underwent first-round RT-PCR, the HTBI primer set was used. MiXCR, applied by TCRdb to the multiplex PCR reads, yields one record per CDR3 protein. The data show some 600,000 distinct CDR3 sequences, with approximately 13% seen just once and more than 4.5% held by the top ten. Whole-study results and caveats: In blood, most of the thyroid clonotypes expanded above 0.001 were also present. A model using 13 V-J features told ophthalmopathy apart from stable hyperthyroidism.

Sequencing input: blood. The sequence derives from a woman aged 30 to 39 with Graves' hyperthyroidism that later progressed to Graves' ophthalmopathy.

The CDR3 sequence is CASSLSPPEAFF. CDR3 coding DNA: TGTGCCAGCAGCTTAAGTCCACCTGAAGCTTTCTTT. This chain links TRBV7-3 with TRBJ1-1; D unresolved. Trimming took 1 base from V and 6 from J, leaving 6 bases between them. The germline gives CDR1 SGHTA, CDR2 FQGTGA. CDR3 size: 12 residues.